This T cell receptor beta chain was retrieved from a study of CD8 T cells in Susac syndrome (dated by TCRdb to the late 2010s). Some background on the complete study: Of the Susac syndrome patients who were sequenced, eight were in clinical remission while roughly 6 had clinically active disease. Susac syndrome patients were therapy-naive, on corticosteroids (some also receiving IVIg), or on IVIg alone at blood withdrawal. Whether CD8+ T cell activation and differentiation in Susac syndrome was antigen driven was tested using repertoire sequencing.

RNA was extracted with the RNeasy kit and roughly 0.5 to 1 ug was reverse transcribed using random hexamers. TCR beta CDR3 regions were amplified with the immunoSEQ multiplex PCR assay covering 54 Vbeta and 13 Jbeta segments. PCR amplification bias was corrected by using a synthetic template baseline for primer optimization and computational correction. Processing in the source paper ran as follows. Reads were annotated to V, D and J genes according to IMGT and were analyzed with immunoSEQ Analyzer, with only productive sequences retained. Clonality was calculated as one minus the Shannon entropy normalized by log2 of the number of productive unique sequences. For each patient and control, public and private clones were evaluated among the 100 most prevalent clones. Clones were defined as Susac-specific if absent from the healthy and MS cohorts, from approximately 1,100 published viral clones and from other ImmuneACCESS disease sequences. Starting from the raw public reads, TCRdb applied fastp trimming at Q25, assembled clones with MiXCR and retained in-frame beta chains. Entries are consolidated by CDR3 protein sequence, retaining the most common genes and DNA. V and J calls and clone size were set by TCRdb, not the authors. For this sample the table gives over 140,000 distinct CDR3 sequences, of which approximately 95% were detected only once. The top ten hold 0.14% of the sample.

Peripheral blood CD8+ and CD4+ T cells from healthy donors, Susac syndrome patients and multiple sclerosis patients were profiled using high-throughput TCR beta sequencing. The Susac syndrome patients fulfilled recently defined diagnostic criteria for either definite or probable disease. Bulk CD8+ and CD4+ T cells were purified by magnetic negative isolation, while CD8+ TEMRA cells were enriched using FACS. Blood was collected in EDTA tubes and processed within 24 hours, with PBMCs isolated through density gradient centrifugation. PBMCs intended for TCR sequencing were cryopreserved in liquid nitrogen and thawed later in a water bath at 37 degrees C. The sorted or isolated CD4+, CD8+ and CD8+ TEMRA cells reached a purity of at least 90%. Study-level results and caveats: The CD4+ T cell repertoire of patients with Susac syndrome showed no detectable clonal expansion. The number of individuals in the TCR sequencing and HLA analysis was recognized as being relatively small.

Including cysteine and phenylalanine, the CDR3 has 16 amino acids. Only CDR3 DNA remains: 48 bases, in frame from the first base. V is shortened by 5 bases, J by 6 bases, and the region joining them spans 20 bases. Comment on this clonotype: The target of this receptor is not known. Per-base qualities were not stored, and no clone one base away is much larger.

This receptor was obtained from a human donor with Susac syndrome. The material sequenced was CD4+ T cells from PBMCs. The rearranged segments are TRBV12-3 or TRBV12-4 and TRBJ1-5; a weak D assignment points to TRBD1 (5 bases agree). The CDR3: CASSPRGTTAPQPQHF. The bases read TGTGCCAGCAGTCCCCGGGGAACGACAGCCCCTCAGCCCCAGCATTTT.